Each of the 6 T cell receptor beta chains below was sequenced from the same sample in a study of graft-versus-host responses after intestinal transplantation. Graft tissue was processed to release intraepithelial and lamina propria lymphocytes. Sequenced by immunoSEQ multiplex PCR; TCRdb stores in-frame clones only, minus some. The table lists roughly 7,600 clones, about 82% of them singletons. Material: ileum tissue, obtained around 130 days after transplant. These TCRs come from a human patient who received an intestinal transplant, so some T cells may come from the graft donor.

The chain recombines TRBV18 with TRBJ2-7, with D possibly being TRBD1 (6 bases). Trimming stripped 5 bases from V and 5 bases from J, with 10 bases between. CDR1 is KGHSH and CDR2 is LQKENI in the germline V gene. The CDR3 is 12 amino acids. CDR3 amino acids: CASSSQGNEQYF. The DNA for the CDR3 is TGTGCCAGCTCATCACAGGGCAACGAGCAGTACTTC. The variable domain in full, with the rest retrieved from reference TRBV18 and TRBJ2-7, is NAGVMQNPRHLVRRRGQEARLRCSPMKGHSHVYWYRQLPEEGLKFMVYLQKENIIDESGMPKERFSAEFPKEGPSILRIQQVVRGDSAAYFCASSSQGNEQYFGPGTRLTVT.

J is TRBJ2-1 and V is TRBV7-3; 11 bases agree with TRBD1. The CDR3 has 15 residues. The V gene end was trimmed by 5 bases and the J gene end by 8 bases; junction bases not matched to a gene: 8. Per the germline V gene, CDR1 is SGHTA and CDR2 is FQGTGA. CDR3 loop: CASSPAGTGGYEQFF. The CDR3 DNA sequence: TGTGCCAGCAGCCCCGCCGGGACAGGGGGTTATGAGCAGTTCTTC.

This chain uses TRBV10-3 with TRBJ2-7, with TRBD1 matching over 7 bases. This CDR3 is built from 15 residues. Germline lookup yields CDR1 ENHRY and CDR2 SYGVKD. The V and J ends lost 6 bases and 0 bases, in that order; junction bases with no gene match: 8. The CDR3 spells CAISRPGTVSYEQYF. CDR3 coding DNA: TGTGCCATCAGCCGCCCCGGGACAGTCTCCTACGAGCAGTACTTC.

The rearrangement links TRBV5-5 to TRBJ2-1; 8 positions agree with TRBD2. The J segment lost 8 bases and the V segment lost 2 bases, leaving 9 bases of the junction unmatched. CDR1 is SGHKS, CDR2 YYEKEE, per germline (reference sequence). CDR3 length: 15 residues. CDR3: CASSFETSAWDEQFF. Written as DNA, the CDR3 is TGTGCCAGCAGCTTCGAGACTAGCGCCTGGGATGAGCAGTTCTTC.

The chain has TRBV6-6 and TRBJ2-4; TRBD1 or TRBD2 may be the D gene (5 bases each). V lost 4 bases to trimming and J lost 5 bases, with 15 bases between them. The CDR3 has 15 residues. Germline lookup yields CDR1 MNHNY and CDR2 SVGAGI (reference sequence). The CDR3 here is CASSSPGTYQNIQYF. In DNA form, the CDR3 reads TGTGCCAGCAGTTCCCCCGGGACCTACCAAAACATTCAGTACTTC.

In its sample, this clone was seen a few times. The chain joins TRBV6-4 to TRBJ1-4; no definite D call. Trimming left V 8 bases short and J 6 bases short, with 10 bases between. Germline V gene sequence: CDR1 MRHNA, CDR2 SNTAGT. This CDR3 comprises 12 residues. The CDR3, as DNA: TGTGCCAGCGCGACTTTTGATGAAAAACTGTTTTTT. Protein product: CASATFDEKLFF.